One and the same sample provided the 8 T cell receptor beta chains below, sequenced in a study of T cell responses to AZD1222 COVID-19 vaccine (TCRdb year 2021). The library came from the immunoSEQ multiplex PCR assay. Drawn from immuneACCESS, this table holds only the in-frame rearrangements with V and J called that TCRdb kept. Clones are partly lost; checked studies trace under half to an unresolved V gene and leave the rest unexplained. The sample yields 100,000 or so clones; 82% were counted once. The ten largest clones add up to more than 4.5% of the sample. Per the publication, the time point label means: baseline before first vaccination. The sequencing used peripheral blood, collected on day 0 of AZD1222 vaccination. These receptors came from an adult in good health.

This rearrangement joins TRBV5-1 to TRBJ1-2; D not resolved. V gave up 0 bases and J gave up 3 bases, with 12 bases separating them. Germline V gives CDR1 SGHRS, CDR2 YFSETQ. The CDR3 contains 15 residues. The CDR3 DNA is TGCGCCAGCAGCTTGGTACACCCATCGGACTATGGCTACACCTTC. Protein sequence: CASSLVHPSDYGYTF.

The chain uses TRBV12-3 or TRBV12-4 and TRBJ2-7, with D uncertain. Trimming left V 2 bases short and J 6 bases short, with 11 bases between. This CDR3 spans 13 amino acids. CDR3 DNA: TGTGCCAGCAGTTTAATCTCGGTGGGCGAGCAGTACTTC. Translation gives CASSLISVGEQYF.

The V and J genes are TRBV19 and TRBJ2-1; D uncertain. Trimming cost V 2 bases and J 0 bases, with 11 bases left between them. The V gene's germline CDR1 is LNHDA and CDR2 SQIVND (reference sequence). This CDR3 is built from 16 residues. The CDR3 DNA follows: TGTGCCAGTAGTATAACGCGGCTGGACTCCTACAATGAGCAGTTCTTC. Its protein product is CASSITRLDSYNEQFF.

The chain is built from TRBV29-1 and TRBJ1-2; 7 bases line up with TRBD1. Germline V gives CDR1 SQVTM, CDR2 ANQGSEA. The CDR3 has 14 amino acids. V dropped 6 bases and J dropped 3; count of bases not matched to a gene: 10. The CDR3 region is CSVAKGGSDYGYTF. The CDR3 DNA reads TGCAGCGTCGCGAAAGGGGGCTCGGACTATGGCTACACCTTC.

This rearrangement joins TRBV29-1 to TRBJ1-2; D not resolved. Per germline, CDR1 SQVTM and CDR2 ANQGSEA. Trimming stripped 3 bases from V and 2 bases from J, with 7 bases between. The CDR3 loop spans 12 amino acids. The CDR3 region is CSVDIGNYGYTF. CDR3 coding DNA: TGCAGCGTTGACATTGGGAACTATGGCTACACCTTC.

The chain is built from TRBV6-2 or TRBV6-3 and TRBJ2-1; possible D gene TRBD2, 6 bases. Germline CDR1 is MNHEY and CDR2 is SVGEGT. The V end lost 5 bases, the J end lost 9 bases, and 17 bases lay between the germline ends. The CDR3 is 14 residues long. CDR3 sequence reads: CASSQQLAEGEQFF. CDR3 DNA: TGTGCCAGCAGTCAACAACTAGCCGAAGGTGAGCAGTTCTTC.

This clone has only a few counts. CDR3 nucleotides: TGCGCCAGCTTCCAGGGGATAAACACTGAAGCTTTCTTT. Protein sequence: CASFQGINTEAFF. The genes are TRBV5-1 and TRBJ1-1, with D maybe TRBD1 (6 bases). The CDR3 contains 13 residues. Germline V gene sequence: CDR1 SGHRS, CDR2 YFSETQ. V was shortened by 7 bases and J by 2 bases, with 12 bases between the two germline ends.

The chain employs TRBV5-1 and TRBJ1-1; tentative D call: TRBD1 (5 bases). Per germline, CDR1 SGHRS and CDR2 YFSETQ. CDR3 size: 12 residues. With 0 bases removed from V and 6 bases from J, the gap between germline ends came to 6 bases. In DNA, the CDR3 is TGCGCCAGCAGCTTGGAGGGACCTGAAGCTTTCTTT. It is translated as CASSLEGPEAFF.